What follows are 26 T cell receptor beta chains derived from one specimen sequenced in a study of T-cell reconstitution after alpha-beta-depleted transplantation in children. The TCRbeta library was prepared with unique molecular identifiers. TCRdb reprocessed the PCR reads via MiXCR and lists one record per CDR3 protein. Here the sample spans approximately 190,000 distinct CDR3 sequences, 5.5% to 7% being singletons. Specimen: PBMCs, collected before TCRalphabeta/CD19-depleted stem cell transplant. All receptors derive from a girl in the first two years of life with combined immunodeficiency, due to receive a stem cell transplant.

This clonotype was detected many times. The rearrangement joins TRBV4-1 to TRBJ2-3; tentatively, D is TRBD1 (5 bases). CDR3 length: 14 residues. Trimming cost V 1 base and J 1 base, with 6 bases left between them. CDR1 is MGHRA, CDR2 YSYEKL, per germline. CDR3 DNA sequence: TGCGCCAGCAGCCAAGTAGGGGGCACAGATACGCAGTATTTT. Translating it yields CASSQVGGTDTQYF.

This clonotype occurred many times. The V and J genes are TRBV7-9 and TRBJ2-2; D remains unclear. Trimming removed 2 bases from V and 0 bases from J, with 10 bases in between. The CDR3 sequence is 16 residues long. CDR1 is SEHNR and CDR2 is FQNEAQ in the germline V gene (reference sequence). Here the CDR3 DNA reads TGTGCCAGCAGCTTACGGGCGCCTACGAACACCGGGGAGCTGTTTTTT. Its protein is CASSLRAPTNTGELFF.

In its sample, this clonotype was seen many times. This rearrangement joins TRBV6-1 to TRBJ2-3, with 9 bases aligning to TRBD1. There are 16 residues in the CDR3. The germline V gene encodes CDR1 MNHNS and CDR2 SASEGT. The J segment lost 2 bases and the V segment lost 6 bases, leaving 9 bases of the junction unmatched. The CDR3 DNA reads TGTGCCAGCAGCCTGTTGGGGACAGGGCTCACAGATACGCAGTATTTT. Translating it yields CASSLLGTGLTDTQYF.

This clonotype has a count of ten or more. This rearrangement joins TRBV21-1 to TRBJ1-2. TRBV21-1 is a listed pseudogene. The CDR3 has 8 amino acids. CDR3 coding DNA: TGTGCCAGCAGAAGTGAGGACTTC. Amino acid sequence: CASRSEDF.

This clonotype was seen repeatedly, ten times or more. V is TRBV10-3 and J is TRBJ2-7; possible D gene TRBD2, 5 bases. CDR1 is ENHRY, CDR2 SYGVKD, per germline. The CDR3 extends over 16 amino acids. V was cut by 3 bases and J by 0 bases, with 15 bases left in between. The CDR3 sequence is CAISDIVASSSYEQYF. CDR3 DNA: TGTGCCATCAGTGATATAGTAGCGTCGAGCTCCTACGAGCAGTACTTC.

In this sample, this clonotype turned up many times. The genes are TRBV11-1 and TRBJ2-1, with 16 bases that match TRBD2. Germline V gives CDR1 SGHAT, CDR2 FQDESV (reference sequence). After removal of 4 bases from V and 2 bases from J, the junction contained 11 bases not matched to a gene. CDR3 size: 20 residues. As DNA, the CDR3 is TGTGCCAGCAGCTCCCTCCTCGGGACTAGCGGGAGGGTCACCTACAATGAGCAGTTCTTC. This sequence encodes CASSSLLGTSGRVTYNEQFF.

This clonotype was counted ten times or more. The J gene is TRBJ2-3, the V gene TRBV7-2; D possibly corresponds to TRBD1 (6 bases). The V end lost 5 bases, the J end lost 2 bases, and 8 bases lay between the germline ends. Germline loops: CDR1 SGHTA, CDR2 FQGNSA. The CDR3 totals 13 residues. The CDR3 sequence is CASSRGYTDTQYF. The CDR3 DNA reads TGTGCCAGCAGCAGGGGGTACACAGATACGCAGTATTTT. The entire variable domain, with the rest obtained from reference TRBV7-2 and TRBJ2-3, is as follows: GAGVSQSPSNKVTEKGKDVELRCDPISGHTALYWYRQSLGQGLEFLIYFQGNSAPDKSGLPSDRFSAERTGGSVSTLTIQRTQQEDSAVYLCASSRGYTDTQYFGPGTRLTVL.

This clonotype was observed at least ten times. The V call is TRBV15, the J call TRBJ2-1; D is uncertain. Germline CDR1 and CDR2: LNHNV and YYDKDF (reference sequence). V was cut by 5 bases and J by 0 bases, with 11 bases left in between. The CDR3 loop spans 15 amino acids. In DNA form, the CDR3 reads TGTGCCACCAGCCCCTCTCCGAGCTCCTACAATGAGCAGTTCTTC. Encoded protein: CATSPSPSSYNEQFF.

This clonotype was recorded at least ten times. V gene TRBV7-6 combines with J gene TRBJ2-5; D is ambiguous. CDR3 length: 16 residues. Trimming stripped 5 bases from V and 4 bases from J, with 20 bases between. Germline assignment: CDR1 SGHVS and CDR2 FNYEAQ. The CDR3 region has the DNA TGTGCCAGCAGCCTAAGGGTCGGGCTAGTGGGAGAGACCCAGTACTTC. Its translation: CASSLRVGLVGETQYF.

As for this clonotype: A much larger clone lies a single base off, so this may be a read error. V is TRBV12-3 or TRBV12-4 and J is TRBJ1-2; tentative D call: TRBD1 (6 bases). V was shortened by 5 bases and J by 4 bases, with 17 bases between the two germline ends. The CDR3 totals 15 residues. The CDR3 loop is CASSPNRDTSYGYTF. CDR3 DNA: TGTGCCAGCAGTCCAAACCGGGACACCTCCTATGGCTACACCTTC.

There are many counts of this clonotype. V and J are TRBV5-1 and TRBJ2-5; D not certain. Germline V lookup: CDR1 SGHRS, CDR2 YFSETQ. The V and J ends lost 4 bases and 2 bases respectively, with 12 bases between them. The CDR3 length is 14 residues. Here the CDR3 DNA reads TGCGCCAGCAGCCTATGGACGAGTCAAGAGACCCAGTACTTC. Encoded protein: CASSLWTSQETQYF.

The chain has TRBV4-3 and TRBJ2-1; D perhaps matches TRBD2 (7 bases). There are 16 residues in the CDR3. CDR1 and CDR2 from the germline V gene are LGHNA and YSLEER. Trimming removed 0 bases from V and 8 bases from J, with 17 bases in between. CDR3 amino acids: CASSQDRVRGRDEQFF. The CDR3 nucleotides read TGCGCCAGCAGCCAAGATCGCGTTAGGGGGAGGGATGAGCAGTTCTTC.

This clonotype was seen at least ten times. This chain joins TRBV20-1 and TRBJ2-7; 8 nucleotides align to TRBD2. Unmatched junction bases numbered 8, after V lost 6 bases and J lost 4 bases. The CDR3 length is 13 residues. Looked up from germline, CDR1 is DFQATT and CDR2 is SNEGSKA (reference sequence). DNA of the CDR3: TGCAGTGCATTGAGCGGGAGACGATACGAGCAGTACTTC. Translated: CSALSGRRYEQYF.

This clonotype was detected many times. The chain links TRBV7-9 to TRBJ2-1, with 12 bases lining up with TRBD1. With 5 bases clipped from V and 6 bases from J, the junction kept 8 bases outside the gene matches. This CDR3 has 16 residues. Germline loops: CDR1 SEHNR, CDR2 FQNEAQ (reference sequence). The CDR3 sequence is CASSAWDRGLGNEQFF. The CDR3 nucleotides are TGTGCCAGCAGCGCCTGGGACAGGGGGCTTGGCAATGAGCAGTTCTTC.

This clonotype was seen at least ten times. J is TRBJ2-1 and V is TRBV4-3; tentative D call: TRBD2 (5 bases). CDR1 is LGHNA, CDR2 YSLEER, per germline. The CDR3 is made up of 14 amino acids. Trimming took 1 base from V and 9 from J, leaving 13 bases between them. In nucleotides, the CDR3 is TGCGCCAGCAGCCAAGTAGCAGAGCGGACTGAGCAGTTCTTC. Translating gives CASSQVAERTEQFF.

This clonotype was observed a few times. The chain is built from TRBV4-3 and TRBJ2-1, with 8 bases identical to TRBD1. From germline, CDR1 is LGHNA and CDR2 YSLEER. Unmatched junction bases numbered 7, after V lost 0 bases and J lost 6 bases. The CDR3 loop spans 16 amino acids. The CDR3 reads CASSQDSQGASNEQFF. CDR3 nucleotides: TGCGCCAGCAGCCAAGACAGCCAGGGGGCATCCAATGAGCAGTTCTTC.

This clonotype was observed many times. The J gene is TRBJ1-1, the V gene TRBV29-1, with D maybe TRBD1 (6 bases). V was shortened by 6 bases and J by 4 bases, with 18 bases between the two germline ends. CDR1 SQVTM and CDR2 ANQGSEA come from the germline V gene. This CDR3 has 14 residues. The CDR3 coding sequence is TGCAGCGTACAAAGGGGGGGGCTGGGCACTGAAGCTTTCTTT. It translates to CSVQRGGLGTEAFF. Together with reference TRBV29-1 and TRBJ1-1, the CDR3 gives the full variable domain: SAVISQKPSRDICQRGTSLTIQCQVDSQVTMMFWYRQQPGQSLTLIATANQGSEATYESGFVIDKFPISRPNLTFSTLTVSNMSPEDSSIYLCSVQRGGLGTEAFFGQGTRLTVV.

This clonotype was detected ten times or more. This chain links TRBV4-1 with TRBJ2-7; no reliable D call. V shed 2 bases and J shed 3 bases, with 11 bases lying between them. The length of the CDR3 is 14 residues. The germline CDR1 and CDR2 sequences are MGHRA and YSYEKL. The CDR3 reads CASSQLLGLYEQYF. The DNA of the CDR3 is TGCGCCAGCAGCCAACTTCTAGGGCTCTACGAGCAGTACTTC.

This clonotype was seen repeatedly, ten times or more. V usage is TRBV11-2 and J usage is TRBJ2-2, with D perhaps given as TRBD1 or TRBD2 (7 bases each). Germline V gene sequence: CDR1 SGHAT, CDR2 FQNNGV. The CDR3 consists of 16 residues. With 2 bases removed from V and 6 bases from J, the gap between germline ends came to 16 bases. The CDR3 reads CASSLREGARSGELFF. For the CDR3, the DNA is TGTGCCAGCAGCTTAAGGGAGGGGGCGCGGTCCGGGGAGCTGTTTTTT.

Many counts were recorded for this clonotype. V is TRBV7-2 and J is TRBJ2-2; 9 bases map to TRBD2. With V trimmed by 1 base and J by 4 bases, 7 bases remained unmatched. Germline CDR1 reads SGHTA; CDR2 reads FQGNSA. The CDR3 loop spans 17 amino acids. The CDR3 reads CASSLVSSGRSTGELFF. The CDR3 DNA is TGTGCCAGCAGCTTAGTTAGTAGCGGGAGATCCACCGGGGAGCTGTTTTTT.

This clonotype appeared a few times. The CDR3 is CASSWGRGQGNTIYF. The CDR3 DNA follows: TGTGCCAGCAGTTGGGGCAGGGGGCAAGGAAACACCATATATTTT. The chain is built from TRBV6-5 and TRBJ1-3; TRBD1 matches at 8 bases. The CDR3 is 15 amino acids. The J segment lost 4 bases and the V segment lost 4 bases, leaving 6 bases of the junction unmatched. In germline, CDR1 is MNHEY, CDR2 SVGAGI.

This clonotype was counted a few times. The chain recombines TRBV20-1 with TRBJ2-1, with TRBD2 matching over 10 bases. V lost 6 bases and J lost 6; bases outside the gene matches: 17. The germline CDR1 and CDR2 sequences are DFQATT and SNEGSKA (reference sequence). This CDR3 has 17 residues. CDR3 region: CSAPGTGVLAGSNEQFF. In DNA, the CDR3 is TGCAGTGCCCCTGGCACGGGAGTACTAGCGGGAAGCAATGAGCAGTTCTTC.

This clonotype was seen repeatedly, ten times or more. The chain links TRBV3-1 to TRBJ2-2; weak D call: TRBD2 (6 bases). The CDR3 has 14 amino acids. Trimming took off 0 bases at V and 7 bases at J, with 9 bases between the two ends. From germline, CDR1 is LGHDT and CDR2 YNNKEL (reference sequence). CDR3 in DNA: TGTGCCAGCAGCCAAGACCGCGGGATCGGGGAGCTGTTTTTT. It yields the protein CASSQDRGIGELFF.

This clonotype was observed many times. The gene calls are TRBV7-2 and TRBJ2-1; TRBD2 matches 14 bases. Germline V CDR1 and CDR2: SGHTA, FQGNSA. The CDR3 is made up of 16 amino acids. With V trimmed by 1 base and J by 10 bases, 6 bases remained unmatched. The CDR3 DNA reads TGTGCCAGCAGCTTAGACCCGGGACTAGCGGGAGTAGAGCAGTTCTTC. Encoded protein: CASSLDPGLAGVEQFF.

Many counts were recorded for this clonotype. The J gene is TRBJ2-7, the V gene TRBV20-1; D gene ambiguous. With 0 bases removed from V and 10 bases from J, the gap between germline ends came to 16 bases. Germline V CDR1 and CDR2: DFQATT, SNEGSKA (reference sequence). This CDR3 comprises 13 residues. This CDR3 reads CSARDDIPRVQYF. The CDR3 nucleotides read TGCAGTGCTAGAGATGACATTCCGAGAGTCCAGTACTTC.

This chain's CDR3 is CASSASFLPTDTQYF. In DNA form, the CDR3 reads TGTGCCAGCAGTGCCTCTTTCCTACCTACAGATACGCAGTATTTT. The chain is built from TRBV6-1 and TRBJ2-3, with no clear D. V lost 4 bases and J lost 3, with 14 bases in between. Germline-derived CDR1 and CDR2 are MNHNS and SASEGT. This CDR3 is 15 amino acids long.